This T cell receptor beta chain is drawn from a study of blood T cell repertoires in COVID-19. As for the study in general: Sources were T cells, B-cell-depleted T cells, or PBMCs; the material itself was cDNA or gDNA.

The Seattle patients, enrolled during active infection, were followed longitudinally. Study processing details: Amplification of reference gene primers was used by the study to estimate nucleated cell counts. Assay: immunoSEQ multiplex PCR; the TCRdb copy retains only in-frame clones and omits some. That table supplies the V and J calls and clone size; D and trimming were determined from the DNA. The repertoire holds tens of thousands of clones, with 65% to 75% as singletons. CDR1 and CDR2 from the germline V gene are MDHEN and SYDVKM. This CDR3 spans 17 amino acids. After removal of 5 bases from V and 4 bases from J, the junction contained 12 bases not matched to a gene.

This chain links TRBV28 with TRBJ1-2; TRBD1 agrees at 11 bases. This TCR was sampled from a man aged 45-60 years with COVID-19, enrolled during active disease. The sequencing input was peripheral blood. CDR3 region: CASSPIGGQGGLYGYTF. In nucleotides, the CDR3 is TGTGCCAGCAGTCCCATAGGGGGACAGGGGGGACTCTATGGCTACACCTTC.